Presented here are 23 T cell receptor beta chains from one specimen sequenced in a study of cytomegalovirus exposure and HLA in healthy donors. Primers for the PCR totalled 60 Vbeta and 13 Jbeta. Assay used: immunoSEQ multiplex PCR; TCRdb lists only in-frame clones, some missing. This sample yields 200,000 to 250,000 clones, of which roughly 75% are seen a single time; under 2% belongs to the top ten. Material: PBMCs. Receptors originate from a woman aged 30 to 39 in good health and CMV-seronegative.

Note on this clone: With a much larger clone just one base away, this may be a read error. The CDR3 loop reads CSSSQVPGDNQPQHF. CDR3 DNA sequence: TGCTCCAGCAGCCAAGTCCCGGGTGACAATCAGCCCCAGCATTTT. This chain links TRBV4-1 with TRBJ1-5; D call uncertain. The germline CDR1 and CDR2 sequences are MGHRA and YSYEKL. This CDR3 is 15 amino acids long.

This clone has more than one count but fewer than ten. This rearrangement joins TRBV5-1 to TRBJ1-3; the D is unclear. Deletions cut 0 bases from V and 0 bases from J, with 7 bases between. CDR1 is SGHRS and CDR2 is YFSETQ in the germline V gene. The length of the CDR3 is 15 residues. Here the CDR3 reads CASSLAGSSGNTIYF. CDR3 in DNA: TGCGCCAGCAGCTTGGCCGGGAGCTCTGGAAACACCATATATTTT.

A few counts support this clone. The chain employs TRBV6-5 and TRBJ2-7; 7 bases agree with TRBD2. With V trimmed by 5 bases and J by 6 bases, 7 bases remained unmatched. The CDR3 covers 13 residues. Germline-derived CDR1 and CDR2 are MNHEY and SVGAGI. For the CDR3, the DNA is TGTGCCAGCAGTGAGTCTGGGGGGGGCGAGCAGTACTTC. Residues: CASSESGGGEQYF.

The chain employs TRBV6-1 and TRBJ2-1; 7 nucleotides line up with TRBD1. Germline assignment: CDR1 MNHNS and CDR2 SASEGT. J was trimmed by 7 bases and V by 2 bases; bases with no gene match: 8. The CDR3 has 15 amino acids. The CDR3 protein is CASSENRGIGNEQFF. The CDR3 DNA reads as TGTGCCAGCAGTGAAAACAGGGGTATCGGGAATGAGCAGTTCTTC.

In DNA form, the CDR3 reads TGTGCCAGCAGTTCGACCCGGGGTGAAGCTTTCTTT. Translating gives CASSSTRGEAFF. V is TRBV6-6 and J is TRBJ1-1; no reliable D call. Trimming removed 4 bases from V and 7 bases from J, with 10 bases in between. The CDR3 has 12 residues. Germline loops: CDR1 MNHNY, CDR2 SVGAGI (reference sequence).

The V gene is TRBV25-1, the J gene TRBJ2-1; tentatively, D is TRBD2 (7 bases). This CDR3 has 15 amino acids. Trimming shortened V by 4 bases and J by 5 bases, and 15 bases separated the two germline ends. CDR1 and CDR2 (germline): MGHDK, SYGVNS. CDR3 in DNA: TGTGCCAGCAGTGGGCAGGGGAGGGGAGACAATGAGCAGTTCTTC. It translates to CASSGQGRGDNEQFF.

The chain is built from TRBV30 and TRBJ2-7; a weak D match, TRBD2 (5 bases). Germline V lookup: CDR1 GTSNPN, CDR2 SVGIG (reference sequence). The CDR3 consists of 11 residues. Trimming pared 5 bases from V and 8 bases from J, leaving 13 bases between. The CDR3 region has the DNA TGTGCCTGGGACGGAGGACTTAAGCAGTACTTC. Its translation: CAWDGGLKQYF.

The chain employs TRBV27 and TRBJ2-1; 9 positions agree with TRBD2. This CDR3 comprises 17 residues. Germline trimming cut 2 bases from V and 10 bases from J; bases unmatched to any gene: 15. In germline, CDR1 is MNHEY, CDR2 SMNVEV (reference sequence). CDR3 DNA: TGTGCCAGCAGTTTACTGGAGGCGGGAGGGCCCTCGAGGGAGCAGTTCTTC. It codes for CASSLLEAGGPSREQFF.

This clone occurred a few times. This sequence joins TRBV7-8 and TRBJ1-1; D is undetermined. The V and J ends lost 4 bases and 1 base respectively, with 16 bases between them. CDR3 length: 16 residues. The germline gives CDR1 SGHVS, CDR2 FQNEAQ. The CDR3 is CASSYATGIQNTEAFF. The CDR3 nucleotides are TGTGCCAGCAGCTACGCCACGGGAATTCAGAACACTGAAGCTTTCTTT.

The chain joins TRBV19 to TRBJ1-1, with a weak D call TRBD1 (6 bases). Germline V lookup: CDR1 LNHDA, CDR2 SQIVND (reference sequence). The CDR3 runs to 16 residues. The ends were cut back, 5 bases at V and 2 bases at J, with 18 bases in the middle. The CDR3 loop reads CASSVPGTRGNTEAFF. As DNA, the CDR3 is TGTGCCAGTAGTGTCCCCGGGACCAGGGGTAACACTGAAGCTTTCTTT.

This clone was counted once. The chain links TRBV25-1 to TRBJ1-5, with 9 nucleotides matching TRBD1. Per germline, CDR1 MGHDK and CDR2 SYGVNS. Germline trimming cut 5 bases from V and 0 bases from J; bases unmatched to any gene: 8. The CDR3 is 17 amino acids. CDR3 sequence: CASSPTGTGLSNQPQHF. The DNA of the CDR3 is TGTGCCAGCAGTCCGACCGGGACAGGGCTTAGCAATCAGCCCCAGCATTTT. The variable domain in full, with the rest retrieved from reference TRBV25-1 and TRBJ1-5, is EADIYQTPRYLVIGTGKKITLECSQTMGHDKMYWYQQDPGMELHLIHYSYGVNSTEKGDLSSESTVSRIRTEHFPLTLESARPSHTSQYLCASSPTGTGLSNQPQHFGDGTRLSIL.

This chain joins TRBV5-6 and TRBJ2-2; no reliable D call. The germline V and J ends were trimmed by 2 bases and 5 bases, with 13 bases remaining between them. The CDR3 consists of 15 residues. Germline lookup yields CDR1 SGHDT and CDR2 YYEEEE. CDR3 bases: TGTGCCAGCAGCTTTGATGCACGGAGTACCGGGGAGCTGTTTTTT. The encoded protein is CASSFDARSTGELFF.

The table lists this clone with a few counts. The rearrangement uses TRBV30 and TRBJ1-3; 7 nucleotides line up with TRBD1. The length of the CDR3 is 18 residues. Germline CDR1 is GTSNPN and CDR2 is SVGIG (reference sequence). V shed 0 bases and J 0 bases; nucleotides not matched to a gene: 11. In DNA, the CDR3 is TGTGCCTGGAGTGTACGCCGGGGACAGCAGAGCTCTGGAAACACCATATATTTT. Amino acid sequence: CAWSVRRGQQSSGNTIYF. Using reference TRBV30 and TRBJ1-3 for the parts outside the CDR3, the full variable domain is SQTIHQWPATLVQPVGSPLSLECTVEGTSNPNLYWYRQAAGRGLQLLFYSVGIGQISSEVPQNLSASRPQDRQFILSSKKLLLSDSGFYLCAWSVRRGQQSSGNTIYFGEGSWLTVV.

The rearrangement uses TRBV27 and TRBJ1-1, with unresolved D. The CDR3 runs 14 residues. CDR1 is MNHEY and CDR2 is SMNVEV in the germline V gene (reference sequence). Trimming shortened V by 6 bases and J by 7 bases, and 18 bases separated the two germline ends. The CDR3 DNA follows: TGTGCCAGCAGCTGGCGGGAGGGCAGCGGTGAAGCTTTCTTT. Translating gives CASSWREGSGEAFF.

The chain couples TRBV30 to TRBJ2-4; 11 nucleotides agree with TRBD1. Losses at the gene ends were 2 bases for V and 7 bases for J; bases not matched to a gene: 1. Per the germline V gene, CDR1 is GTSNPN and CDR2 is SVGIG (reference sequence). CDR3 size: 13 residues. This chain's CDR3 is CAWSRDRGNIQYF. The DNA of the CDR3 is TGTGCCTGGAGTCGGGACAGGGGGAACATTCAGTACTTC.

The chain joins TRBV11-2 to TRBJ2-7; 8 bases align to TRBD1. With V trimmed by 4 bases and J by 11 bases, 4 bases remained unmatched. Germline lookup yields CDR1 SGHAT and CDR2 FQNNGV. This CDR3 spans 11 amino acids. The CDR3 bases are TGTGCCAGCAGCTACGGACAGGGAAAGTACTTC. This gives the protein CASSYGQGKYF.

This chain uses TRBV5-4 with TRBJ1-5; D unclear. CDR1 is SGHNT and CDR2 is YYREEE in the germline V gene (reference sequence). This CDR3 has 13 residues. Trimming pared 3 bases from V and 8 bases from J, leaving 12 bases between. Here the CDR3 reads CASSSSGFEPQHF. The CDR3 nucleotides read TGTGCCAGCAGCTCGTCCGGGTTTGAGCCCCAGCATTTT.

In this sample, this clone turned up a few times. The V call is TRBV30, the J call TRBJ2-3; D remains ambiguous. The V and J ends lost 1 base and 2 bases respectively, with 10 bases between them. CDR3 length: 14 amino acids. Germline V CDR1 and CDR2: GTSNPN, SVGIG (reference sequence). This CDR3 reads CAWSGFVYTDTQYF. In nucleotides, the CDR3 is TGTGCCTGGAGTGGTTTTGTTTACACAGATACGCAGTATTTT.

The chain recombines TRBV15 with TRBJ2-7, with TRBD2 matching 8 bases. V shed 0 bases, J shed 1 base, and the junction held 2 bases outside the gene matches. Germline CDR1 and CDR2: LNHNV and YYDKDF (reference sequence). CDR3 size: 15 residues. The CDR3 bases are TGTGCCACCAGCAGAGAGGCGGGGGGATCCTACGAGCAGTACTTC. Translating gives CATSREAGGSYEQYF. Looking up the rest from reference TRBV15 and TRBJ2-7 gives the full variable domain: DAMVIQNPRYQVTQFGKPVTLSCSQTLNHNVMYWYQQKSSQAPKLLFHYYDKDFNNEADTPDNFQSRRPNTSFCFLDIRSPGLGDTAMYLCATSREAGGSYEQYFGPGTRLTVT.

Of note for this clone: One junction end disagrees with the germline gene, perhaps due to a read error. The J gene is TRBJ1-6, the V gene TRBV7-3, with D tentatively TRBD1 (6 bases). CDR3 length: 15 amino acids. Germline V CDR1 and CDR2: SGHTA, FQGTGA. This CDR3 is CASSLSGDYISPLHF. Written as DNA, the CDR3 is TGTGCCAGCAGCTTGTCAGGGGATTATATTTCACCCCTCCACTTT.

This sequence joins TRBV7-2 and TRBJ2-5; 7 positions agree with TRBD2. The end of the DNA aligns better with TRBJ2-7, so the J call may be wrong. The CDR3 runs 14 residues. Per the germline V gene, CDR1 is SGHTA and CDR2 is FQGNSA. CDR3 residues: CASREAGPNYEQYF. The CDR3 DNA follows: TGTGCCAGCAGGGAAGCGGGGCCTAACTACGAGCAGTACTTC.

This clone showed up just once. This chain uses TRBV7-3 with TRBJ2-3, with TRBD2 matching over 8 bases. The germline V gene encodes CDR1 SGHTA and CDR2 FQGTGA. The CDR3 has 20 amino acids. Trimming at V came to 3 bases and at J to 5 bases, leaving 22 bases not matched to a gene. CDR3: CASSFPSAGGAPGQRDTQYF. The DNA for the CDR3 is TGTGCCAGCAGCTTCCCCTCGGCGGGAGGAGCTCCAGGACAAAGAGATACGCAGTATTTT. The entire variable domain, with the rest obtained from reference TRBV7-3 and TRBJ2-3, is as follows: GAGVSQTPSNKVTEKGKYVELRCDPISGHTALYWYRQSLGQGPEFLIYFQGTGAADDSGLPNDRFFAVRPEGSVSTLKIQRTERGDSAVYLCASSFPSAGGAPGQRDTQYFGPGTRLTVL.

The chain joins TRBV9 to TRBJ2-7; 11 nucleotides match TRBD2. The CDR3 runs to 14 residues. Germline V CDR1 and CDR2: SGDLS, YYNGEE. V gave up 4 bases and J gave up 2 bases; unmatched junction bases: 2. The CDR3 DNA follows: TGTGCCAGCAGCCCGGGACTAGCGGCCTACGAGCAGTACTTC. Its protein product is CASSPGLAAYEQYF.